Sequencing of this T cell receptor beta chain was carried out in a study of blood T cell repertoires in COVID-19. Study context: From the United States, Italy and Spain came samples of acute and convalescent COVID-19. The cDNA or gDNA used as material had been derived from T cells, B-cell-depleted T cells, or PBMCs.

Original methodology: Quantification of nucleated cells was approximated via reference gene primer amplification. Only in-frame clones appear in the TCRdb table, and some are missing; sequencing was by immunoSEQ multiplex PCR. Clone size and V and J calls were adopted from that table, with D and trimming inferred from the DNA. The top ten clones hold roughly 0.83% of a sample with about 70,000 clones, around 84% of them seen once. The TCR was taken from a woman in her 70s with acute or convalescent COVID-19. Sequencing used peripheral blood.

CDR3 sequence: CASSRGLHPPQYNEQFF. CDR3 nucleotides: TGTGCCAGCAGTCGTGGACTTCACCCACCGCAGTACAATGAGCAGTTCTTC. This chain links TRBV7-2 with TRBJ2-1; D possibly corresponds to TRBD2 (5 bases). Trimming removed 6 bases from V and 4 bases from J, with 22 bases in between. Looked up from germline, CDR1 is SGHTA and CDR2 is FQGNSA. The length of the CDR3 is 17 residues.